The present TCR beta chain was sequenced within a study of long-term antiretroviral therapy in people with HIV. Study-wide findings and caveats: Subsequent to ART, diversity was augmented yet persisted below that of transplant donor controls. HIV repertoires had narrower CDR3 length ranges than controls.

Concerning this clone: What it binds is not known.

No fewer than two post-ART and no fewer than one pre-ART PBMC samples existed for each donor. Every single participant having HIV got treatment inside the United States. Sequencing used immunoSEQ v3.0 at survey level. Using immunoSEQ multiplex PCR, the repertoire was profiled, and TCRdb retains in-frame clones only, with some absent. The sample lists fewer than 45,000 clones, over 90% occurring once. There are 14 residues in the CDR3. From germline, CDR1 is MNHNY and CDR2 SVGAGI (reference sequence). V was pared by 4 bases and J by 5 bases, with 12 bases between. V is TRBV6-6 and J is TRBJ1-5; possible D gene TRBD1, 6 bases. The sample consisted of unsorted PBMCs, taken 3.7 years after starting antiretroviral therapy. The receptor's source is a woman in her forties or fifties with HIV. Here the CDR3 reads CASSSGDWDQPQHF. The CDR3 DNA reads TGTGCCAGCAGTTCAGGGGATTGGGATCAGCCCCAGCATTTT.